This TCR beta chain is from a study of T cell responses to AZD1222 COVID-19 vaccine. The study, taken as a whole, reports: Of spike-specific TCRs, nearly half reportedly target regions left unmutated in variants. A mostly white British donor set with more females was recruited, and clonal diversity was possibly underestimated. Repertoires were obtained only post-peak T cell response.

CDR1 GTSNPN and CDR2 SVGIG come from the germline V gene (reference sequence). V gave up 5 bases and J gave up 4 bases, with 14 bases separating them. The CDR3 runs 13 residues. Data came from immunoSEQ multiplex PCR; TCRdb stores just in-frame clones and leaves some out. The data hold approximately 110,000 clones, with 89% observed a single time. A word on this clone: Its antigen is as yet unknown.

Sample: peripheral blood, taken on day 0 of AZD1222 vaccination. This chain joins TRBV30 and TRBJ1-2, with D possibly TRBD1 on 6 matching bases. This sequence originates from an adult in good health. CDR3 protein: CAWDYRASYGYTF. As DNA, the CDR3 is TGTGCCTGGGATTACAGGGCGAGCTATGGCTACACCTTC.